The clone carrying this TCR beta chain was seen many times. The data derive from a study of T cells in Graves' hyperthyroidism and ophthalmopathy. Background on the study: Blood was drawn when the patient was first diagnosed and still untreated.

CDR3 length: 14 amino acids. Trimming removed 0 bases from V and 7 bases from J, with 12 bases in between. Germline CDR1 LGHDT, CDR2 YNNKEL (reference sequence). Patients were aged 18 to 65, had disease duration under 2 months, and had newly diagnosed hyperthyroidism. It was uncontrolled infection, other autoimmune disease, pregnancy or lactation that excluded patients. Amplified TCR beta CDR3 regions derived from RNA transcripts. RT-PCR in the first round (using the HTBI primer set) targeted the TCR CDR3. TCRdb called the multiplex PCR reads again in MiXCR, with one record for every CDR3 protein. The sample carries roughly 420,000 distinct CDR3 sequences, approximately 15% recorded once.

The TCR was taken from a woman between 18 and 29 years old with Graves' hyperthyroidism. Sequencing was carried out using blood. This chain connects TRBV3-1 to TRBJ1-2; D is unresolved. CDR3 coding DNA: TGTGCCAGCAGCCAAGAGGATGCCCGGGGTGGCTACACCTTC. Translation: CASSQEDARGGYTF. The whole variable domain, remainder taken from reference TRBV3-1 and TRBJ1-2, is DTAVSQTPKYLVTQMGNDKSIKCEQNLGHDTMYWYKQDSKKFLKIMFSYNNKELIINETVPNRFSPKSPDKAHLNLHINSLELGDSAVYFCASSQEDARGGYTFGSGTRLTVV.